The following is a T cell receptor beta chain sequence with its context. Germline-derived CDR1 and CDR2 are MNHEY and SMNVEV (reference sequence). The CDR3 sequence is 16 residues long. The V gene lost 0 bases and the J gene lost 8 bases, with 16 bases spanning the gap. The sample belongs to a study of preoperative IRX-2 immunotherapy in early breast cancer. Assay used: immunoSEQ multiplex PCR; TCRdb lists only in-frame clones, some missing. The sample lists roughly 35,000 clones, 90% to 95% occurring once. Specified treatment: preoperative locoregional IRX-2 cytokine immunotherapy. Samples came from a phase Ib trial of preoperative locoregional IRX-2 cytokine immunotherapy.

Sampling was conducted from a patient treated with IRX-2 immunotherapy. This sequence originates from a human donor with breast cancer. The V gene is TRBV27, the J gene TRBJ1-4; D is perhaps TRBD1 (6 bases). CDR3 DNA sequence: TGTGCCAGCAGTTTATCGCCCCGGGGGCTCGGGGAAAAACTGTTTTTT. Encoded protein: CASSLSPRGLGEKLFF.